These T cell receptor beta chains were read from a single sample in a study of beta chain features in type 1 diabetes. Method: immunoSEQ multiplex PCR; TCRdb's copy keeps in-frame clones and lacks some. The sample holds a few hundred thousand clones, roughly an eighth seen once. Sequenced: naive CD4+ T cells from blood. These receptors came from a young man with type 1 diabetes. The CDR3 runs from the conserved cysteine through the conserved F or W. A D gene is named only where the DNA matches it firmly. Rows may omit the clone size; those that give it use once, few, many or a size class.

V gene: TRBV7-3
J gene: TRBJ2-1
clone size: NA
D gene: NA
CDR3 DNA: TGTGCCAGCAGCCGAACCGGGAGTTACAATGAGCAGTTCTTC
CDR3 protein: CASSRTGSYNEQFF

V gene: TRBV5-4
J gene: TRBJ2-5
clone size: NA
D gene: NA
CDR3 DNA: TGTGCCAGCAGTCGGCAAGAGACCCAGTACTTC
CDR3 protein: CASSRQETQYF

V gene: TRBV5-6
J gene: TRBJ1-3
clone size: few
D gene: NA
CDR3 DNA: TGTGCCAGCAAAGCCGGTTATGGAAACACCATATATTTT
CDR3 protein: CASKAGYGNTIYF

V gene: TRBV9
J gene: TRBJ1-1
clone size: NA
D gene: NA
CDR3 DNA: TGTGCCAGCAGCGCGGACATGAACACTGAAGCTTTCTTT
CDR3 protein: CASSADMNTEAFF

V gene: TRBV9
J gene: TRBJ2-7
clone size: once
D gene: TRBD2
CDR3 DNA: TGTGCCAGCAGCCTAACCGGGACTAGTGCCTACGAGCAGTACTTC
CDR3 protein: CASSLTGTSAYEQYF

V gene: TRBV5-4
J gene: TRBJ2-5
clone size: NA
D gene: TRBD1
CDR3 DNA: TGTGCCAGCAGCACCTACCTCCCAGGGGGCCAAGAGACCCAGTACTTC
CDR3 protein: CASSTYLPGGQETQYF

V gene: TRBV7-2
J gene: TRBJ2-5
clone size: NA
D gene: NA
CDR3 DNA: TGTGCCAGCAGCTTTAATGGAGGGCCAGAGACCCAGTACTTC
CDR3 protein: CASSFNGGPETQYF

V gene: TRBV11-2
J gene: TRBJ2-7
clone size: few
D gene: NA
CDR3 DNA: TGTGCCAGCAGCCGGGTACTCGACGAGCAGTACTTC
CDR3 protein: CASSRVLDEQYF

V gene: TRBV2
J gene: TRBJ2-2
clone size: NA
D gene: TRBD1
CDR3 DNA: TGTGCCACCAAGGACAGGGGGTTCACCGGGGAGCTGTTTTTT
CDR3 protein: CATKDRGFTGELFF

V gene: TRBV7-2
J gene: TRBJ2-5
clone size: many
D gene: TRBD1
CDR3 DNA: TGTGCCAGCAGCCTCTACAGGGGCCAGTACTTC
CDR3 protein: CASSLYRGQYF

V gene: TRBV7-9
J gene: TRBJ2-3
clone size: NA
D gene: TRBD2
CDR3 DNA: TGTGCCAGCAGTTTGACTAGCCCTTCAGCAGATACGCAGTATTTT
CDR3 protein: CASSLTSPSADTQYF

V gene: TRBV5-1
J gene: TRBJ1-4
clone size: few
D gene: NA
CDR3 DNA: TGCGCCAGCAGCTTCGAGGGCTCTTTTGGAGAAAAACTGTTTTTT
CDR3 protein: CASSFEGSFGEKLFF

V gene: TRBV19
J gene: TRBJ1-1
clone size: few
D gene: NA
CDR3 DNA: TGTGCCAGTAGTATCCGCCCGGGCACTGAAGCTTTCTTT
CDR3 protein: CASSIRPGTEAFF

V gene: TRBV7-9
J gene: TRBJ2-3
clone size: few
D gene: NA
CDR3 DNA: TGTGCCAGCTGTTCAGGGGGGTGGTGGGCAGATACGCAGTATTTT
CDR3 protein: CASCSGGWWADTQYF

V gene: TRBV9
J gene: TRBJ2-1
clone size: NA
D gene: TRBD2
CDR3 DNA: TGTGCCAGCAGTTATGGCCTAGCGGAGACGCAGTTCTTC
CDR3 protein: CASSYGLAETQFF

V gene: TRBV27
J gene: TRBJ2-5
clone size: few
D gene: TRBD1
CDR3 DNA: TGTGCCAGCAGTTTTCTGAGGACAGGGAGACCAGAGACCCAGTACTTC
CDR3 protein: CASSFLRTGRPETQYF

V gene: TRBV9
J gene: TRBJ2-1
clone size: NA
D gene: TRBD2
CDR3 DNA: TGTGCCAGCAGCCCAACTAGCGGGGGGAATGAGCAGTTCTTC
CDR3 protein: CASSPTSGGNEQFF

V gene: TRBV5-1
J gene: TRBJ2-7
clone size: NA
D gene: TRBD1
CDR3 DNA: TGCGCCAGCAGCGGGGGACAGGGGTCCTACGAGCAGTACTTC
CDR3 protein: CASSGGQGSYEQYF

V gene: TRBV6-1
J gene: TRBJ1-5
clone size: few
D gene: NA
CDR3 DNA: TGTGCCAGCCTCTTAAGGGGCCACCAGCCCCAGCATTTT
CDR3 protein: CASLLRGHQPQHF

V gene: TRBV4-1
J gene: TRBJ2-7
clone size: once
D gene: NA
CDR3 DNA: TGCGCCAGCAGCCAAGATGCGCAGACTAGTCTCTACGAGCAGTACTTC
CDR3 protein: CASSQDAQTSLYEQYF

V gene: TRBV5-4
J gene: TRBJ2-7
clone size: NA
D gene: NA
CDR3 DNA: TGTGCCAGCAGCTTACCAACAGGGTACGAGCAGTACTTC
CDR3 protein: CASSLPTGYEQYF

V gene: TRBV7-2
J gene: TRBJ1-5
clone size: NA
D gene: TRBD1
CDR3 DNA: TGTGCCAGCAGTCTGACAGGGAATCAGCCCCAGCATTTT
CDR3 protein: CASSLTGNQPQHF

V gene: TRBV25-1
J gene: TRBJ1-3
clone size: NA
D gene: NA
CDR3 DNA: TGTGCCAGCAGTGCAAGCGCCGGAAACACCATATATTTT
CDR3 protein: CASSASAGNTIYF

V gene: TRBV21-1
J gene: TRBJ2-2
clone size: few
D gene: NA
CDR3 DNA: TGTGCCAGTGATTATGGAGGTCAGCCTTCGAACACCGGGGAGCTGTTTTTT
CDR3 protein: CASDYGGQPSNTGELFF

V gene: TRBV27
J gene: TRBJ2-1
clone size: NA
D gene: TRBD1
CDR3 DNA: TGTGCCAGCAGTTCGCGACAGGGGAGCTCCTACAATGAGCAGTTCTTC
CDR3 protein: CASSSRQGSSYNEQFF

V gene: TRBV7-2
J gene: TRBJ2-1
clone size: NA
D gene: TRBD1
CDR3 DNA: TGTGCCAGCAGTCGACAGGGTGCTTACAATGAGCAGTTCTTC
CDR3 protein: CASSRQGAYNEQFF

V gene: TRBV7-9
J gene: TRBJ1-5
clone size: few
D gene: NA
CDR3 DNA: TGTGCCAGCAGCTTAAGTCGGGGAAGCAATCAGCCCCAGCATTTT
CDR3 protein: CASSLSRGSNQPQHF

V gene: TRBV19
J gene: TRBJ1-5
clone size: few
D gene: NA
CDR3 DNA: TGTGCCAGTAGTATCCCCTACACGGGGCCCCAGCATTTT
CDR3 protein: CASSIPYTGPQHF

V gene: TRBV29-1
J gene: TRBJ2-1
clone size: NA
D gene: TRBD2
CDR3 DNA: TGCAGCGTCGTAGCGGGTTACTACAATGAGCAGTTCTTC
CDR3 protein: CSVVAGYYNEQFF

V gene: TRBV29-1
J gene: TRBJ2-3
clone size: NA
D gene: TRBD1
CDR3 DNA: TGCAGCGTTGACCGGCAGGGGGCAGCGGATACGCAGTATTTT
CDR3 protein: CSVDRQGAADTQYF

V gene: TRBV2
J gene: TRBJ2-2
clone size: NA
D gene: TRBD2
CDR3 DNA: TGTGCCAGCACTCCCGGACTAGCGGCCACCGGGGAGCTGTTTTTT
CDR3 protein: CASTPGLAATGELFF

V gene: TRBV5-1
J gene: TRBJ2-1
clone size: NA
D gene: TRBD2
CDR3 DNA: TGCGCCAGCAGCTTGGACCTAGCGGGAGCTTACAATGAGCAGTTCTTC
CDR3 protein: CASSLDLAGAYNEQFF

V gene: TRBV18
J gene: TRBJ2-2
clone size: few
D gene: TRBD1
CDR3 DNA: TGTGCCAGCTCACCAACAGGGGCGCTCAACGGGGAGCTGTTTTTT
CDR3 protein: CASSPTGALNGELFF

V gene: TRBV6-1
J gene: TRBJ2-2
clone size: NA
D gene: TRBD2
CDR3 DNA: TGTGCCAGCAGTGGGCTAGCGGGAGTAAGAACCGGGGAGCTGTTTTTT
CDR3 protein: CASSGLAGVRTGELFF

V gene: TRBV25-1
J gene: TRBJ2-1
clone size: few
D gene: TRBD2
CDR3 DNA: TGTGCCAGCAGTGCCTGGGGCCCTAGCGGAAGCAATGAGCAGTTCTTC
CDR3 protein: CASSAWGPSGSNEQFF

V gene: TRBV7-2
J gene: TRBJ2-7
clone size: few
D gene: TRBD2
CDR3 DNA: TGTGCCAGCAGCTTAGGACTGACTAGCGCGTCCTACGAGCAGTACTTC
CDR3 protein: CASSLGLTSASYEQYF

V gene: TRBV6-5
J gene: TRBJ1-1
clone size: few
D gene: NA
CDR3 DNA: TGTGCCAGCAGTTATAGGGAGGTTGGGTTATCTGAAGCTTTCTTT
CDR3 protein: CASSYREVGLSEAFF

V gene: TRBV5-6
J gene: TRBJ2-5
clone size: few
D gene: TRBD1
CDR3 DNA: TGTGCCAGCAGATGGATGGGACAGACTCAAGAGACCCAGTACTTC
CDR3 protein: CASRWMGQTQETQYF

V gene: TRBV4-2
J gene: TRBJ2-5
clone size: few
D gene: NA
CDR3 DNA: TGTGCCAGCAGCCAAGACCAAGCGGGGGGAGCAGGGGGCTCGGAGACCCAGTACTTC
CDR3 protein: CASSQDQAGGAGGSETQYF

V gene: TRBV2
J gene: TRBJ2-2
clone size: few
D gene: TRBD1
CDR3 DNA: TGTGCCAGCAGTGAGCAGGGGGCCGGGGAGCTGTTTTTT
CDR3 protein: CASSEQGAGELFF

V gene: TRBV5-4
J gene: TRBJ1-5
clone size: NA
D gene: TRBD1
CDR3 DNA: TGTGCCAGCAGCTTTACAGGGACAGGGGCCGATCAGCCCCAGCATTTT
CDR3 protein: CASSFTGTGADQPQHF

V gene: TRBV28
J gene: TRBJ1-1
clone size: NA
D gene: NA
CDR3 DNA: TGTGCCAGCAGAGCAACAGGTGAAGCTTTCTTT
CDR3 protein: CASRATGEAFF

V gene: TRBV19
J gene: TRBJ1-2
clone size: NA
D gene: TRBD1
CDR3 DNA: TGTGCCAGTGGGACAGGGGACATCTATGGCTACACCTTC
CDR3 protein: CASGTGDIYGYTF

V gene: TRBV2
J gene: TRBJ1-5
clone size: NA
D gene: NA
CDR3 DNA: TGTGCCAGCAGCTCTCGACAGGATTATCAGCCCCAGCATTTT
CDR3 protein: CASSSRQDYQPQHF

V gene: TRBV28
J gene: TRBJ2-7
clone size: NA
D gene: TRBD1
CDR3 DNA: TGTGCCAGCAGTTTTGGGACAGGTGTCCACGAGCAGTACTTC
CDR3 protein: CASSFGTGVHEQYF

V gene: TRBV12-5
J gene: TRBJ1-5
clone size: NA
D gene: TRBD1
CDR3 DNA: TGTGCTAGTGGTCCCGAAGTGGGACAGGGACGTTATCAGCCCCAGCATTTT
CDR3 protein: CASGPEVGQGRYQPQHF

V gene: TRBV9
J gene: TRBJ2-2
clone size: few
D gene: NA
CDR3 DNA: TGTGCCAGCAGCGTCATTCCCAGGGACACCGGGGAGCTGTTTTTT
CDR3 protein: CASSVIPRDTGELFF

V gene: TRBV9
J gene: TRBJ2-1
clone size: NA
D gene: TRBD2
CDR3 DNA: TGTGCCAGCAGCGTAGGCCCACTAGCGGGAGCCCTTCTTGAGCAGTTCTTC
CDR3 protein: CASSVGPLAGALLEQFF

V gene: TRBV9
J gene: TRBJ1-1
clone size: NA
D gene: NA
CDR3 DNA: TGTGCCAGCAGCCAAACACAGGAATCGAACACTGAAGCTTTCTTT
CDR3 protein: CASSQTQESNTEAFF